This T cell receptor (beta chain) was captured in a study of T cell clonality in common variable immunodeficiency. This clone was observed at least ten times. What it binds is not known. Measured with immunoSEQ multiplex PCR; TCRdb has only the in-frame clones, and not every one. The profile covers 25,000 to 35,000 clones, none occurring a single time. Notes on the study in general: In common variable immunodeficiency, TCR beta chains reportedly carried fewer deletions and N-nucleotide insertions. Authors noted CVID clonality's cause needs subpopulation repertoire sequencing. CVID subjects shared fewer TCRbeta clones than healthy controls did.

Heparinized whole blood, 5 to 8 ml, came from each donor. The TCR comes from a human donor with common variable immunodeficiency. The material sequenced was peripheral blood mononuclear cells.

Incomplete CDR3 DNA: TGCGCCAGCAGCTTGGAAGGAGGGGCATACAATGAG. Protein sequence: CASSLEGGAYNE. The CDR3 in full is CASSLEGGAYNEQFF. The V call is TRBV5-1, the J call TRBJ2-1; tentatively, D is TRBD2 (6 bases). The CDR3 is cut off 3 residues early in the read; its end comes from the germline J gene. In germline, CDR1 is SGHRS, CDR2 YFSETQ. The CDR3 has 15 amino acids. Trimming cost V 0 bases and J 4 bases, with 11 bases left between them.